These 23 T cell receptor beta chains were all obtained from the same sample, sequenced in a study of blood T cells in healthy people across ages. Sample-barcoded 5' priming and a J-beta primer mix drove a second PCR of about 7 to 12 cycles. TCRdb reprocessed the 5' RACE reads via MiXCR and lists one record per CDR3 protein. The table has about 570,000 distinct CDR3 sequences, 25% to 30% seen once. The sample consisted of blood. The receptors originated from a woman aged 70-85 years in good health.

There are many counts of this clonotype. This rearrangement joins TRBV20-1 to TRBJ1-2; D uncertain. The length of the CDR3 is 13 residues. Germline values: CDR1 DFQATT, CDR2 SNEGSKA (reference sequence). V was trimmed by 3 bases and J by 5 bases, leaving 13 bases between them. CDR3 protein: CSASTQYPYGYTF. The CDR3 nucleotides are TGCAGTGCTAGCACCCAGTACCCGTATGGCTACACCTTC.

V and J are TRBV4-3 and TRBJ2-3; TRBD1 matches 11 bases. Germline V gene lookup returns CDR1 LGHNA and CDR2 YSLEER. The CDR3 covers 17 residues. The J segment lost 1 base and the V segment lost 4 bases, leaving 7 bases of the junction unmatched. The CDR3 loop reads CASSPDRGRAGTDTQYF. CDR3 nucleotides: TGCGCCAGCAGCCCGGACAGGGGGCGAGCTGGCACAGATACGCAGTATTTT.

Here the CDR3 reads CASSVSGAPYEKLFF. CDR3 in DNA: TGTGCCAGCAGCGTATCTGGGGCGCCCTATGAAAAACTGTTTTTT. The chain combines TRBV9 with TRBJ1-4, with D possibly matching TRBD1 (5 bases). V lost 1 base to trimming and J lost 6 bases, with 13 bases between them. This CDR3 is 15 amino acids long. CDR1 and CDR2 (germline): SGDLS, YYNGEE.

At least ten counts were recorded for this clonotype. The chain combines TRBV5-1 with TRBJ1-1; 10 bases are shared with TRBD1. Trimming removed 4 bases from V and 0 bases from J; junction bases left unmatched: 6. CDR3 length: 16 amino acids. Germline V lookup: CDR1 SGHRS, CDR2 YFSETQ. In DNA, the CDR3 is TGCGCCAGCAGCCTGGGGACAGGGGCCATGAACACTGAAGCTTTCTTT. It yields the protein CASSLGTGAMNTEAFF.

The J gene is TRBJ1-1, the V gene TRBV4-3; D unclear. Trimming removed 8 bases at V and 5 bases at J, with 15 bases between. The CDR3 extends over 13 amino acids. Germline assignment: CDR1 LGHNA and CDR2 YSLEER. CDR3 amino acids: CASASQGGTEAFF. Written as DNA, the CDR3 is TGCGCCAGCGCTAGCCAAGGAGGGACTGAAGCTTTCTTT.

This clonotype was seen a handful of times. This chain links TRBV9 with TRBJ1-1, with D perhaps matching TRBD1 (6 bases). This CDR3 is 14 amino acids long. Germline assignment: CDR1 SGDLS and CDR2 YYNGEE. V lost 0 bases, J lost 8 bases, and 14 bases lay in between. CDR3 sequence reads: CASSVGGGRTEAFF. DNA of the CDR3: TGTGCCAGCAGCGTAGGAGGGGGACGCACCGAAGCTTTCTTT.

This chain links TRBV4-3 with TRBJ1-4; 10 bases fit TRBD1. From germline, CDR1 is LGHNA and CDR2 YSLEER. Trimming removed 1 base from V and 11 bases from J; junction bases left unmatched: 4. The CDR3 consists of 14 residues. The CDR3 reads CASSQVETGGKLFF. The CDR3 DNA sequence: TGCGCCAGCAGCCAAGTAGAGACAGGGGGCAAACTGTTTTTT.

The rearrangement joins TRBV10-3 to TRBJ2-2; possible D gene TRBD1, 6 bases. Per the germline V gene, CDR1 is ENHRY and CDR2 is SYGVKD. Trimming cost V 6 bases and J 1 base, with 12 bases left between them. The CDR3 covers 15 residues. CDR3 amino acids: CAIRPTTGNTGELFF. In nucleotides, the CDR3 is TGTGCCATCAGGCCGACGACAGGGAACACCGGGGAGCTGTTTTTT.

The chain recombines TRBV20-1 with TRBJ2-3; no reliable D call. This CDR3 spans 14 amino acids. The ends were cut back, 3 bases at V and 4 bases at J, with 14 bases in the middle. The germline CDR1 and CDR2 sequences are DFQATT and SNEGSKA (reference sequence). CDR3 loop: CSARAWNGADTQYF. As DNA, the CDR3 is TGCAGTGCTAGGGCGTGGAATGGAGCAGATACGCAGTATTTT.

There are a few counts of this clonotype. The chain is built from TRBV7-9 and TRBJ1-4, with D possibly being TRBD1 (6 bases). The CDR3 length is 15 residues. In germline, CDR1 is SEHNR, CDR2 FQNEAQ (reference sequence). Trimming removed 5 bases from V and 3 bases from J, with 13 bases in between. The CDR3 sequence is CASSGGGQANEKLFF. For the CDR3, the DNA is TGTGCCAGCAGCGGGGGGGGGCAGGCTAATGAAAAACTGTTTTTT.

The table lists this clonotype with a few counts. V is TRBV5-1 and J is TRBJ1-1; 7 bases are a match to TRBD1. This CDR3 region has 14 residues. V lost 4 bases and J lost 3; bases outside the gene matches: 6. Germline V gives CDR1 SGHRS, CDR2 YFSETQ. The CDR3 DNA is TGCGCCAGCAGCCTGGGTAGGGGGCACACTGAAGCTTTCTTT. The encoded protein is CASSLGRGHTEAFF. The whole variable domain, filled in from reference TRBV5-1 and TRBJ1-1, reads KAGVTQTPRYLIKTRGQQVTLSCSPISGHRSVSWYQQTPGQGLQFLFEYFSETQRNKGNFPGRFSGRQFSNSRSEMNVSTLELGDSALYLCASSLGRGHTEAFFGQGTRLTVV.

The rearrangement joins TRBV20-1 to TRBJ2-7, with D maybe TRBD1 (5 bases). V was cut by 0 bases and J by 2 bases, with 8 bases left in between. The germline V gene encodes CDR1 DFQATT and CDR2 SNEGSKA (reference sequence). CDR3 length equals 13 residues. This CDR3 is CSARDLGPYEQYF. In DNA, the CDR3 is TGCAGTGCTAGAGATCTGGGGCCCTACGAGCAGTACTTC.

This clonotype appeared a few times. J is TRBJ2-3 and V is TRBV7-2; TRBD2 is a possible D gene (6 bases). The V and J ends lost 5 bases and 5 bases respectively, with 11 bases between them. Germline V CDR1 and CDR2: SGHTA, FQGNSA. The CDR3 is made up of 13 amino acids. The CDR3: CASSHQTRDTQYF. The CDR3 coding sequence is TGTGCCAGCAGCCATCAGACTAGAGATACGCAGTATTTT.

This clonotype was seen a handful of times. This chain uses TRBV7-3 with TRBJ2-5; D is perhaps TRBD2 (6 bases). Trimming stripped 5 bases from V and 3 bases from J, with 19 bases between. This CDR3 has 16 amino acids. Germline CDR1 reads SGHTA; CDR2 reads FQGTGA. This CDR3 is CASSTTPRAGKETQYF. CDR3 bases: TGTGCCAGCAGCACAACCCCTAGGGCGGGGAAAGAGACCCAGTACTTC.

This clonotype was counted between two and nine times. J is TRBJ2-1 and V is TRBV24-1; the match to TRBD2 covers 10 bases. With V trimmed by 3 bases and J by 7 bases, 5 bases remained unmatched. There are 15 residues in the CDR3. Germline loops: CDR1 KGHDR, CDR2 SFDVKD. CDR3 region: CATSDISGGPNEQFF. In DNA form, the CDR3 reads TGTGCCACCAGTGATATTAGCGGGGGGCCGAATGAGCAGTTCTTC.

This clonotype has only a few counts. V usage is TRBV2 and J usage is TRBJ2-3, with 8 bases aligning to TRBD2. The CDR3 runs to 15 residues. Germline lookup yields CDR1 SNHLY and CDR2 FYNNEI. With V trimmed by 4 bases and J by 2 bases, 5 bases remained unmatched. The CDR3, as DNA: TGTGCCAGCAGTGGGCTAGCGGGCCCCACAGATACGCAGTATTTT. Amino acid sequence: CASSGLAGPTDTQYF.

The table lists this clonotype with a few counts. The chain carries TRBV3-1 and TRBJ1-5; D remains unclear. V was clipped by 4 bases and J by 4 bases, with 11 bases between them. The CDR3 sequence is 14 residues long. Germline lookup yields CDR1 LGHDT and CDR2 YNNKEL (reference sequence). The CDR3 spells CASSLGLVNQPQHF. The CDR3 coding sequence is TGTGCCAGCAGCCTGGGATTGGTTAATCAGCCCCAGCATTTT. Filled out from reference TRBV3-1 and TRBJ1-5, the complete variable domain reads DTAVSQTPKYLVTQMGNDKSIKCEQNLGHDTMYWYKQDSKKFLKIMFSYNNKELIINETVPNRFSPKSPDKAHLNLHINSLELGDSAVYFCASSLGLVNQPQHFGDGTRLSIL.

The gene calls are TRBV6-1 and TRBJ1-4; no definite D call. This CDR3 contains 16 residues. The germline V and J ends were trimmed by 5 bases and 4 bases, with 17 bases remaining between them. CDR1 MNHNS and CDR2 SASEGT come from the germline V gene. CDR3 nucleotides: TGTGCCAGCAGTCCTCGGCGAAGCAGTCGTAATGAAAAACTGTTTTTT. It specifies CASSPRRSSRNEKLFF.

This clonotype was counted a few times. The chain is built from TRBV4-3 and TRBJ2-5, with 10 bases lining up with TRBD1. Germline V lookup: CDR1 LGHNA, CDR2 YSLEER. CDR3 length: 13 residues. V shed 4 bases and J 6 bases; nucleotides not matched to a gene: 2. This CDR3 reads CASSRGQGQTQYF. The DNA of the CDR3 is TGCGCCAGCAGCCGGGGACAGGGGCAGACCCAGTACTTC.

This rearrangement joins TRBV7-2 to TRBJ2-5; 7 bases agree with TRBD2. The CDR3 extends over 14 amino acids. Trimming cost V 5 bases and J 3 bases; bases outside gene matches: 6. Germline-derived CDR1 and CDR2 are SGHTA and FQGNSA. The CDR3 loop reads CASSRTRWEETQYF. The CDR3 DNA is TGTGCCAGCAGCCGGACTAGATGGGAAGAGACCCAGTACTTC.

This chain joins TRBV7-7 and TRBJ2-1, with TRBD2 matching over 13 bases. V lost 5 bases, J lost 6 bases, and 4 bases stayed unmatched. The CDR3 sequence is 15 residues long. Germline V CDR1 and CDR2: SSHAT, FNYEAQ (reference sequence). CDR3 bases: TGTGCCAGCAGCCCCGGGACTAGCGGGGCCAATGAGCAGTTCTTC. Protein: CASSPGTSGANEQFF.

J is TRBJ2-1 and V is TRBV2, with D perhaps TRBD1 (5 bases). Germline V lookup: CDR1 SNHLY, CDR2 FYNNEI. The CDR3 is made up of 14 amino acids. The V gene lost 8 bases and the J gene lost 10 bases, with 21 bases spanning the gap. The DNA for the CDR3 is TGTGCCAGCGCCGGCGGCAGGGTATCCGGCGAGCAGTTCTTC. It is translated as CASAGGRVSGEQFF.

This clonotype was seen many times. As DNA, the CDR3 is TGTGCCAGCAGCCCCAGTATTACTAACTATGGCTACACCTTC. Translation gives CASSPSITNYGYTF. The chain recombines TRBV7-2 with TRBJ1-2, with D uncertain. Trimming shortened V by 5 bases and J by 0 bases, and 10 bases separated the two germline ends. CDR3 length equals 14 residues. Germline V gives CDR1 SGHTA, CDR2 FQGNSA.